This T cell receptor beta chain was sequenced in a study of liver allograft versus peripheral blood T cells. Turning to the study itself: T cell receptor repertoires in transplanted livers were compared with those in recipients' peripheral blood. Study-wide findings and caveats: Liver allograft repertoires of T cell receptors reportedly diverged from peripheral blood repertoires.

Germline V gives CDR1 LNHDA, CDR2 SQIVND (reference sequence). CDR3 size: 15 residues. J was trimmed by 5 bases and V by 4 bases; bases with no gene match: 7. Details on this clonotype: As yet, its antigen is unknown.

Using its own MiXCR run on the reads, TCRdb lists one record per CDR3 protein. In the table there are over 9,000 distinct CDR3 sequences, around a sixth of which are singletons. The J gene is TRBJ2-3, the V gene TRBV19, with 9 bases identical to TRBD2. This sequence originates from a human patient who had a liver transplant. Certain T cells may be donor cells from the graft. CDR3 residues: CASSTSGGIGDTQYF. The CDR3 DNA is TGTGCCAGTAGTACCAGCGGGGGGATAGGAGATACGCAGTATTTT.